The 3 T cell receptor beta chains in this list originate from one sample, sequenced in a study of T cells expressing NK-cell markers. TCRdb reprocessed the 5' RACE reads and keeps a single row for each CDR3 protein, giving no DNA. The sample table sets out 300,000 to 450,000 distinct CDR3 sequences. The sample comprised blood T cells: a sorted CD56 or NKG2C T cell subset, CD4+ or CD8+ T cells, or bulk PBMC T cells (not recorded which). These receptors all stem from a man aged 18 to 69 in good health.

The chain carries TRBV2 and TRBJ2-3. The CDR3 spans 14 residues. Looked up from germline, CDR1 is SNHLY and CDR2 is FYNNEI. CDR3 loop: CASSSTIDTDTQYF.

The CDR3 protein is CASIRQGGYTF. This rearrangement joins TRBV5-4 to TRBJ1-2; the TCRdb call, TRBD1, lacks DNA for checking. The CDR3 is 11 amino acids. Germline assignment: CDR1 SGHNT and CDR2 YYREEE (reference sequence).

J is TRBJ2-1 and V is TRBV5-1; TCRdb names TRBD1, which stays unverified in the absence of DNA. This CDR3 has 16 amino acids. Germline V gene data show CDR1 as SGHRS and CDR2 as YFSETQ. This CDR3 reads CASSLGRDRGYNEQFF. Full variable domain (rest looked up from reference TRBV5-1 and TRBJ2-1): KAGVTQTPRYLIKTRGQQVTLSCSPISGHRSVSWYQQTPGQGLQFLFEYFSETQRNKGNFPGRFSGRQFSNSRSEMNVSTLELGDSALYLCASSLGRDRGYNEQFFGPGTRLTVL.